The source of this T cell receptor (beta chain) is a study of blood T cell repertoires in COVID-19. Sequencing used immunoSEQ multiplex PCR; TCRdb keeps in-frame clones, though not all of them. The sample lists around 360,000 clones; 87% were seen once. Germline V gene lookup returns CDR1 SGHKS and CDR2 YYEKEE (reference sequence). The CDR3 sequence is 15 residues long. Between the trimmed V and J ends, which lost 10 bases and 9 bases, there was a span of 26 bases. The chain is built from TRBV5-5 and TRBJ2-1, with D maybe TRBD1 (6 bases). This clonotype was obtained from a woman in her twenties or thirties who had recovered from COVID-19. Specimen: PBMCs or T cells enriched from blood (not recorded which). CDR3 sequence (DNA): TGTGCCTCCCAGCACTCACAGGGCGATAGGGGTGAGCAGTTCTTC. Encoded protein: CASQHSQGDRGEQFF.